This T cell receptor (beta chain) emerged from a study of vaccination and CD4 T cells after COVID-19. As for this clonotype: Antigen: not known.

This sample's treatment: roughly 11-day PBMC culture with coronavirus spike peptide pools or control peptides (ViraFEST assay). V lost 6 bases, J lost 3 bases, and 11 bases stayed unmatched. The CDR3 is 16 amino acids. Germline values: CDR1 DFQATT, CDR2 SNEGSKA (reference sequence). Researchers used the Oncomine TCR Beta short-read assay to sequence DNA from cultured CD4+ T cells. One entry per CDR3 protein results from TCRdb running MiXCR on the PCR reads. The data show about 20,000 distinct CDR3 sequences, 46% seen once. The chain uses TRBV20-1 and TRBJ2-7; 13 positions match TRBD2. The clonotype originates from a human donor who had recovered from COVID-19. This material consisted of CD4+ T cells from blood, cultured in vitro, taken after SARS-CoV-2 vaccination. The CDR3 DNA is TGCAGTGCGGAAATACAGGGACTAGCGGGGAGCTACGAGCAGTACTTC. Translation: CSAEIQGLAGSYEQYF.